Below, 6 T cell receptor beta chains from the same sample are listed, as sequenced in a study of control samples from healthy donors and cancer patients. Sequencing was performed with immunoSEQ multiplex PCR; in TCRdb, only in-frame clones are kept and a portion is missing. The table records approximately 150,000 clones, about 90% of them present only once. What was sequenced was blood. These receptors all stem from a man aged 18 to 30 in good health.

The genes are TRBV10-1 and TRBJ1-1; the match to TRBD1 covers 9 bases. CDR1 and CDR2 from the germline V gene are WNHNN and SYGVQD (reference sequence). This CDR3 comprises 15 residues. V dropped 10 bases and J dropped 6; count of bases not matched to a gene: 15. As DNA, the CDR3 is TGCGCCAAACCGGGACAGGGACTCGGAGGGCCTGAAGCTTTCTTT. Protein product: CAKPGQGLGGPEAFF.

The chain combines TRBV30 with TRBJ1-2; no reliable D call. The CDR3 has 14 residues. Trimming removed 4 bases at V and 0 bases at J, with 12 bases between. Germline lookup yields CDR1 GTSNPN and CDR2 SVGIG (reference sequence). Written as DNA, the CDR3 is TGTGCCTGGACCCCAAACACGTCTAACTATGGCTACACCTTC. Translation: CAWTPNTSNYGYTF.

This clone was found many times. This chain links TRBV19 with TRBJ1-3; a weak D match, TRBD1 (5 bases). The CDR3 loop spans 16 amino acids. The germline gives CDR1 LNHDA, CDR2 SQIVND (reference sequence). The V gene lost 11 bases and the J gene lost 1 base, with 21 bases spanning the gap. DNA for the CDR3: TGTGCCCTAACTAGAGGCGACAGATCGTCTGGAAACACCATATATTTT. Translation gives CALTRGDRSSGNTIYF.

This sequence joins TRBV4-3 and TRBJ1-2; D gene ambiguous. From germline, CDR1 is LGHNA and CDR2 YSLEER. The germline V and J ends were trimmed by 0 bases and 5 bases, with 10 bases remaining between them. This CDR3 is 14 amino acids long. CDR3 residues: CASSQDLGGYGYTF. The CDR3 DNA is TGCGCCAGCAGCCAAGATCTGGGCGGGTATGGCTACACCTTC.

This sequence joins TRBV3-1 (or the pseudogene TRBV3-2) and TRBJ2-5, with a possible D match to TRBD2 (6 bases). The germline V and J ends were trimmed by 0 bases and 4 bases, with 12 bases remaining between them. CDR3 size: 15 residues. Per germline, CDR1 LGHDT and CDR2 YNNKEL (reference sequence). CDR3 DNA: TGTGCCAGCAGCCAAGATCCTATGGAGGGAGAGACCCAGTACTTC. Translating gives CASSQDPMEGETQYF.

The V call is TRBV6-2 or TRBV6-3, the J call TRBJ2-7; D may correspond to TRBD1 or TRBD2 (5 bases each). The CDR3 has 16 residues. V was pared by 0 bases and J by 2 bases, with 14 bases between. Germline V CDR1 and CDR2: MNHEY, SVGEGT. The CDR3 sequence: CASSYSGVEGTYEQYF. As DNA, the CDR3 is TGTGCCAGCAGTTACTCAGGCGTAGAGGGGACCTACGAGCAGTACTTC.